Each of the 9 T cell receptor beta chains below was sequenced from the same sample in a study of shared T cell receptors in the human thymus (dated by TCRdb to the early 2020s). The method behind the library was the immunoSEQ multiplex PCR assay. TCRdb provides this immuneACCESS table in a form limited to in-frame rearrangements. Some clones are lacking; in checked studies, under half of them reflect an unresolved V gene, and why the rest are absent is not known. Recorded for this sample are some 700,000 clones; 75% to 90% of them occurred a single time. Around 0.01% of the sample lies in the top ten. This sample was shared with a second study, whose subject was human thymus T cells.

The sequencing input was thymocytes. Every receptor here comes from a girl younger than two with a congenital heart defect. Donor details come from another sample of the same person, matched by shared clones.

This clone showed up just once. DNA for the CDR3: TGCGCCAGCAGTTCCCGGGACAGGGGACCAGCTAACTATGGCTACACCTTC. The encoded protein is CASSSRDRGPANYGYTF. The chain carries TRBV5-1 and TRBJ1-2, with 10 bases that match TRBD1. The CDR3 consists of 17 residues. Germline V CDR1 and CDR2: SGHRS, YFSETQ. J gave up 0 bases and V 5 bases, and 10 bases lay outside the gene matches.

The chain carries TRBV28 and TRBJ1-5; D remains ambiguous. Trimming removed 1 base at V and 4 bases at J, with 14 bases between. The CDR3 runs to 16 residues. From germline, CDR1 is MDHEN and CDR2 SYDVKM. This chain's CDR3 is CASSLSPGFRNQPQHF. CDR3 bases: TGTGCCAGCAGTTTATCCCCCGGGTTTAGGAATCAGCCCCAGCATTTT.

This chain joins TRBV27 and TRBJ1-2; possibly TRBD1 for D (5 bases). Germline assignment: CDR1 MNHEY and CDR2 SMNVEV (reference sequence). CDR3 length: 15 residues. Trimming removed 3 bases from V and 4 bases from J, with 15 bases in between. The CDR3: CASSFKDRLSYGYTF. For the CDR3, the DNA is TGTGCCAGCAGTTTCAAAGACAGATTGAGCTATGGCTACACCTTC.

This chain joins TRBV7-2 and TRBJ1-1; TRBD1 aligns across 9 bases. Germline V gene data show CDR1 as SGHTA and CDR2 as FQGNSA. CDR3 length: 16 amino acids. V trimming: 5 bases; J trimming: 0 bases; junction bases outside the gene matches: 7. For the CDR3, the DNA is TGTGCCAGCAGCCGTACAGGGGGCTCAGTGAACACTGAAGCTTTCTTT. Protein product: CASSRTGGSVNTEAFF.

The J gene is TRBJ2-5, the V gene TRBV5-1; 7 bases agree with TRBD1. The germline V gene encodes CDR1 SGHRS and CDR2 YFSETQ. The V segment lost 6 bases and the J segment 5 bases; nucleotides outside the gene matches: 13. The CDR3 totals 15 residues. The chain's CDR3 is CASTLRTGGWETQYF. In nucleotides, the CDR3 is TGCGCCAGCACCCTCCGGACAGGAGGTTGGGAGACCCAGTACTTC.

The V and J genes are TRBV7-9 and TRBJ2-2; D call uncertain. This CDR3 spans 12 amino acids. The germline gives CDR1 SEHNR, CDR2 FQNEAQ (reference sequence). V lost 1 base, J lost 7 bases, and 4 bases lay in between. CDR3 DNA sequence: TGTGCCAGCAGCTTAGTCAACGGGGAGCTGTTTTTT. This gives the protein CASSLVNGELFF. Together with reference TRBV7-9 and TRBJ2-2, the CDR3 gives the full variable domain: DTGVSQNPRHKITKRGQNVTFRCDPISEHNRLYWYRQTLGQGPEFLTYFQNEAQLEKSRLLSDRFSAERPKGSFSTLEIQRTEQGDSAMYLCASSLVNGELFFGEGSRLTVL.

This chain joins TRBV7-2 and TRBJ1-6, with a tentative D call TRBD1 (6 bases). Trimming took 1 base from V and 5 from J, leaving 21 bases between them. This CDR3 spans 19 amino acids. The germline V gene encodes CDR1 SGHTA and CDR2 FQGNSA. Written as DNA, the CDR3 is TGTGCCAGCAGCTTAGAACCCGTCCCCTCCGGGACACATAATTCACCCCTCCACTTT. This codes for CASSLEPVPSGTHNSPLHF.

This clone showed up just a few times. The chain employs TRBV6-4 and TRBJ2-1; 10 bases fit TRBD1. This CDR3 comprises 18 residues. V was clipped by 3 bases and J by 1 base; unmatched bases: 9. Germline CDR1 MRHNA, CDR2 SNTAGT. The CDR3 DNA follows: TGTGCCAGCAGTGAAACCCCTTGGGGACAGGGGTCCTACAATGAGCAGTTCTTC. Its translation: CASSETPWGQGSYNEQFF.

V usage is TRBV5-6 and J usage is TRBJ1-1, with D hard to call. V was trimmed by 2 bases and J by 1 base, leaving 21 bases between them. CDR1 is SGHDT and CDR2 is YYEEEE in the germline V gene. The CDR3 totals 18 residues. CDR3 region: CASSFPGAANRANTEAFF. The CDR3 coding sequence is TGTGCCAGCAGCTTCCCAGGCGCCGCTAACCGCGCGAACACTGAAGCTTTCTTT.